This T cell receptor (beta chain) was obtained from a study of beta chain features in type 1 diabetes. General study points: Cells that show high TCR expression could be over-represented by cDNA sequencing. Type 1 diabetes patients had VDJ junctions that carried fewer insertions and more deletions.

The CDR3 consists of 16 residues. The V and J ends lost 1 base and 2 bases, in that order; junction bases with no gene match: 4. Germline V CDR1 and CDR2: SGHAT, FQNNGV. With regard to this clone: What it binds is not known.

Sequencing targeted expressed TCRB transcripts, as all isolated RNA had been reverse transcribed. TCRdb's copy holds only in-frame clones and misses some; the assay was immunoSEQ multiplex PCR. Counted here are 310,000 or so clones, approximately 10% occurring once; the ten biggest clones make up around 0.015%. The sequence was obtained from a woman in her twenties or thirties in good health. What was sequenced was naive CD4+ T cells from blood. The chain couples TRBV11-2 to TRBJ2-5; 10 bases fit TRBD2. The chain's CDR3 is CASSLGETSGQETQYF. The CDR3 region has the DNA TGTGCCAGCAGCTTAGGAGAGACTAGCGGGCAAGAGACCCAGTACTTC.